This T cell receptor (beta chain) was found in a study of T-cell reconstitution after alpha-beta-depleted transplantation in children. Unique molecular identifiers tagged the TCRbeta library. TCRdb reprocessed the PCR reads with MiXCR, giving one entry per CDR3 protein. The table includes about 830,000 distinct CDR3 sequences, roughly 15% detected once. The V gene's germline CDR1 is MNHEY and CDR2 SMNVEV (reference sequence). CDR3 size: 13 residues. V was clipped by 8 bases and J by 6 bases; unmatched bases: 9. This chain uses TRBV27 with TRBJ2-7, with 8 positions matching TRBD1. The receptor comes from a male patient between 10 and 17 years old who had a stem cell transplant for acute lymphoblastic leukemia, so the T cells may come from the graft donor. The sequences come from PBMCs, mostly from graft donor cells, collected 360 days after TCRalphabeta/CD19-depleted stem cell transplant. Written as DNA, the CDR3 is TGTGCCAGCGCGTGGGCAGGGGGCGGCGAGCAGTACTTC. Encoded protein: CASAWAGGGEQYF.